This T cell receptor (beta chain) was profiled in a study of cytomegalovirus exposure and HLA in healthy donors. Details on this clone: Its antigen is currently unknown.

The PCR ran on 60 Vbeta and 13 Jbeta primers. Profiling relied on immunoSEQ multiplex PCR, and the TCRdb table lists in-frame clones only, not all of them. The sample lists just over 25,000 clones, under 70% occurring once. CDR1 and CDR2 (germline): MGHRA, YSYEKL. Unmatched junction bases numbered 11, after V lost 4 bases and J lost 4 bases. This CDR3 contains 17 residues. General study findings and limits: Later analysis associated a missense DCLRE1C variant with TCR beta V- and J-gene trimming. Presence/absence analyses assumed roughly uniform sequencing depth across donors.

The origin of this receptor is a woman aged 45-65 years in good health and CMV-seronegative. Sequences were obtained from PBMCs. The J gene is TRBJ2-1, the V gene TRBV4-1, with 9 bases fitting TRBD2. CDR3 amino acids: CASSRYVSGGQYNEQFF. CDR3 DNA sequence: TGCGCCAGCAGCCGCTATGTTAGCGGGGGACAATACAATGAGCAGTTCTTC.